This passage covers 22 T cell receptor beta chains from one sample sequenced in a study of T cells after yellow fever vaccination (dated by TCRdb to about 2019). The treatment or condition label of this sample denotes: live attenuated yellow fever vaccine strain. Receptors were amplified or captured by 5' RACE. The run used an Illumina HiSeq 2500. The raw public reads went through TCRdb reprocessing: fastp at Q25, MiXCR clone calling, in-frame beta chains kept. Each CDR3 protein gets just one entry, which takes the most common genes and DNA from the rows behind it. This sample gives some 350,000 distinct CDR3 sequences in total; approximately 9% of them show up just once. The ten largest clones capture roughly 18% of the sample. The input for sequencing was PBMCs, taken on the day of the first yellow fever vaccination. These receptors all come from a man aged 18 to 35 who received the YFV17D yellow fever vaccine.

As to this clonotype: This may stem from a read error, because a much larger clone lies one nucleotide away. The chain carries TRBV5-1 and TRBJ1-1; D unclear. The germline V gene encodes CDR1 SGHRS and CDR2 YFSETQ. V was clipped by 2 bases and J by 0 bases, with 11 bases between them. This CDR3 spans 15 amino acids. CDR3 DNA: TGCGCCAGCAGCTTTGTCGGGAGTATGAACACTGAAGCTTTCTTT. This gives the protein CASSFVGSMNTEAFF.

The V gene is TRBV5-4, the J gene TRBJ2-3; no definite D call. From germline, CDR1 is SGHNT and CDR2 YYREEE (reference sequence). The germline V and J ends were trimmed by 2 bases and 5 bases, with 9 bases remaining between them. The CDR3 length is 13 residues. Here the CDR3 DNA reads TGTGCCAGCAGCTTCGGTGGCCAAGATACGCAGTATTTT. This translates into CASSFGGQDTQYF.

V gene TRBV20-1 combines with J gene TRBJ2-3; D may be TRBD2 (5 bases). Looked up from germline, CDR1 is DFQATT and CDR2 is SNEGSKA (reference sequence). V lost 3 bases and J 1 base, leaving 14 bases between the germline ends. CDR3 length: 15 amino acids. The CDR3: CSASDPWRGTDTQYF. The CDR3 nucleotides read TGCAGTGCTAGTGACCCTTGGCGGGGCACAGATACGCAGTATTTT.

This clonotype was seen more than once but under ten times. The rearrangement joins TRBV7-2 to TRBJ2-6; D ambiguous. The germline V gene encodes CDR1 SGHTA and CDR2 FQGNSA. The CDR3 has 15 amino acids. Trimming pared 6 bases from V and 2 bases from J, leaving 11 bases between. The CDR3 bases are TGTGCCAGCAGACTTGGGGTAACTGGGGCCAACGTCCTGACTTTC. Protein: CASRLGVTGANVLTF.

This clonotype has a count of ten or more. This sequence joins TRBV7-2 and TRBJ2-1; D is unresolved. CDR3 size: 16 residues. The germline CDR1 and CDR2 sequences are SGHTA and FQGNSA. V was trimmed by 7 bases and J by 0 bases, leaving 16 bases between them. CDR3 coding DNA: TGTGCCAGCACTTATCATGCAGTTAGCTCCTACAATGAGCAGTTCTTC. Translated: CASTYHAVSSYNEQFF.

This clonotype has just a few counts. The rearrangement joins TRBV6-2 or TRBV6-3 to TRBJ2-5; no clear D. Germline values: CDR1 MNHEY, CDR2 SVGEGT. Trimming took 8 bases from V and 7 from J, leaving 14 bases between them. The CDR3 runs to 12 residues. The CDR3 sequence: CASGQTVRTQYF. In nucleotides, the CDR3 is TGTGCCAGCGGTCAGACGGTCCGGACCCAGTACTTC.

The rearrangement joins TRBV2 to TRBJ2-3, with D possibly matching TRBD2 (7 bases). The CDR3 is 17 amino acids. The V gene lost 6 bases and the J gene lost 4 bases, with 23 bases spanning the gap. Germline V lookup: CDR1 SNHLY, CDR2 FYNNEI. In DNA form, the CDR3 reads TGTGCCAGCAGCCGTTTACTAGGGGGGGCGGGACCAGATACGCAGTATTTT. Translated: CASSRLLGGAGPDTQYF.

The CDR3 DNA follows: TGTGCCAGCAGTCCATGGGGATGGTACGGGGGGTCCGATGAGACCCAGTACTTC. This encodes CASSPWGWYGGSDETQYF. The J gene is TRBJ2-5, the V gene TRBV27; TRBD2 matches 7 bases. The CDR3 sequence is 18 residues long. With V trimmed by 5 bases and J by 5 bases, 20 bases remained unmatched. Germline assignment: CDR1 MNHEY and CDR2 SMNVEV (reference sequence).

CDR3 region: CATPRGSSYNEQFF. In DNA form, the CDR3 reads TGTGCCACCCCGAGGGGGAGCTCCTACAATGAGCAGTTCTTC. V and J are TRBV7-9 and TRBJ2-1; weak D call: TRBD1 (6 bases). The CDR3 has 14 amino acids. Germline CDR1 is SEHNR and CDR2 is FQNEAQ (reference sequence). V lost 10 bases and J 0 bases, leaving 13 bases between the germline ends.

At least ten counts were recorded for this clonotype. The chain links TRBV3-1 to TRBJ2-2; D possibly corresponds to TRBD2 (6 bases). This CDR3 contains 15 residues. Deletions cut 6 bases from V and 0 bases from J, with 11 bases between. Germline lookup yields CDR1 LGHDT and CDR2 YNNKEL (reference sequence). The CDR3 loop reads CASRRSSANTGELFF. In nucleotides, the CDR3 is TGTGCCAGCAGACGATCTAGCGCGAACACCGGGGAGCTGTTTTTT.

This clonotype appeared many times. The rearrangement joins TRBV7-9 to TRBJ1-4; no firm D call. CDR1 is SEHNR, CDR2 FQNEAQ, per germline (reference sequence). The CDR3 totals 13 residues. V was clipped by 2 bases and J by 6 bases, with 7 bases between them. The CDR3 DNA follows: TGTGCCAGCAGCTTAAGTGGGGATGAAAAACTGTTTTTT. As protein: CASSLSGDEKLFF.

This clonotype has more than one count but fewer than ten. The chain combines TRBV6-1 with TRBJ2-7; TRBD1 might be the D (5 bases). V shed 6 bases and J shed 1 base, with 10 bases lying between them. Germline lookup yields CDR1 MNHNS and CDR2 SASEGT. The CDR3 extends over 13 amino acids. CDR3 residues: CASRERTSYEQYV. The CDR3 bases are TGTGCCAGCAGAGAAAGGACATCCTACGAGCAGTACGTC.

In this sample, this clonotype turned up a few times. Given the absence of the conserved phenylalanine or tryptophan at the CDR3 end, a read error is likely. The DNA is omitted, as the CDR3 cannot be located on it reliably, and the CDR3 follows TCRdb's listing. This chain joins TRBV9 and TRBJ1-6. Termini included, the CDR3 measures 17 amino acids. CDR1 and CDR2 from the germline V gene are SGDLS and YYNGEE. CDR3 amino acids: CASSGHTPSFPIHPSTL.

CDR3 DNA sequence: TGCGCCAGCAGCCAGACCGGGACAGGGATTTCACCCCTCCACTTT. Protein product: CASSQTGTGISPLHF. This rearrangement joins TRBV4-3 to TRBJ1-6, with 9 bases matching TRBD1. Germline values: CDR1 LGHNA, CDR2 YSLEER. The junction had 6 bases not matched to a gene; V was cut back by 3 bases and J by 9 bases. The CDR3 contains 15 residues.

This clonotype was seen a handful of times. The chain links TRBV7-2 to TRBJ2-2; D possibly corresponds to TRBD1 (6 bases). The V and J ends lost 3 bases and 7 bases respectively, with 12 bases between them. Per germline, CDR1 SGHTA and CDR2 FQGNSA. This CDR3 has 14 amino acids. DNA for the CDR3: TGTGCCAGCAGCTTTCTTACAGGGTTCGGGGAGCTGTTTTTT. Protein product: CASSFLTGFGELFF.

This chain joins TRBV7-9 and TRBJ2-3; D uncertain. Trimming took 2 bases from V and 1 from J, leaving 13 bases between them. Germline V gene data show CDR1 as SEHNR and CDR2 as FQNEAQ (reference sequence). The CDR3 contains 16 residues. The CDR3 DNA sequence: TGTGCCAGCAGCTTAAGTCTAACCACACGCACAGATACGCAGTATTTT. Residues: CASSLSLTTRTDTQYF.

This chain uses TRBV4-2 with TRBJ2-2; D might be TRBD1 or TRBD2, each matching 5 bases. V lost 4 bases to trimming and J lost 6 bases, with 24 bases between them. Germline lookup yields CDR1 LGHNA and CDR2 YNFKEQ. This CDR3 region has 18 residues. The CDR3, as DNA: TGTGCCAGCAGCCCCGGGCGGGTCAGGGCCTCGGCGGCCGGGGAGCTGTTTTTT. It is translated as CASSPGRVRASAAGELFF.

This clonotype has a count of ten or more. The rearrangement links TRBV6-5 to TRBJ1-1, with 7 bases identical to TRBD1. The junction had 10 bases not matched to a gene; V was cut back by 6 bases and J by 12 bases. Germline CDR1 is MNHEY and CDR2 is SVGAGI. CDR3 length equals 12 residues. The CDR3 region has the DNA TGTGCCAGCAGGTTACAGGGGATTGGAACTTTCTTT. Translation: CASRLQGIGTFF.

There are many counts of this clonotype. The chain couples TRBV5-6 to TRBJ1-1; the D gene is possibly TRBD1 (6 bases). This CDR3 contains 16 residues. Trimming removed 1 base at V and 1 base at J, with 14 bases between. Germline values: CDR1 SGHDT, CDR2 YYEEEE. CDR3 loop: CASSLFARGGNTEAFF. The CDR3, as DNA: TGTGCCAGCAGCTTGTTCGCCAGGGGCGGGAACACTGAAGCTTTCTTT.

The rearrangement uses TRBV10-3 and TRBJ2-1; tentatively, D is TRBD2 (6 bases). V was cut by 0 bases and J by 6 bases, with 9 bases left in between. The CDR3 consists of 14 residues. Germline CDR1 ENHRY, CDR2 SYGVKD. CDR3 sequence: CAISESRLGNEQFF. The CDR3 nucleotides read TGTGCCATCAGTGAGTCCCGACTAGGCAATGAGCAGTTCTTC.

This clonotype has more than one count but fewer than ten. The V and J genes are TRBV6-1 and TRBJ1-6, with D possibly TRBD1 on 6 matching bases. The germline V gene encodes CDR1 MNHNS and CDR2 SASEGT. The V end was cut by 8 bases, the J end by 5 bases, with 10 bases between. The CDR3 sequence is 13 residues long. Written as DNA, the CDR3 is TGTGCCAGCCACACAGGGAATAATTCACCCCTCCACTTT. Amino acids: CASHTGNNSPLHF.

This clonotype has more than one count but fewer than ten. V is TRBV7-9 and J is TRBJ2-7, with D tentatively TRBD1 or TRBD2 (6 bases each). Deletions cut 5 bases from V and 2 bases from J, with 13 bases between. Per the germline V gene, CDR1 is SEHNR and CDR2 is FQNEAQ (reference sequence). The CDR3 is 14 residues long. CDR3 in amino acids: CASSNRGGPYEQYF. The CDR3 DNA reads TGTGCCAGCAGCAACCGTGGGGGGCCCTACGAGCAGTACTTC.